Listed below are T cell receptor beta chains from one sample, sequenced in a study of blood T cells in healthy people across ages. MiXCR, run by TCRdb on the 5' RACE reads, gives a single entry per CDR3 protein. This sample has about 780,000 distinct CDR3 sequences, with 35% to 60% found just once. The sequenced material came from blood. The receptors here all came from an older man in good health. The CDR3 runs from the conserved cysteine through the conserved F or W. Fields, in order: J gene, D gene, V gene, clone size, CDR3 DNA, CDR3 protein. A D gene is named only where the DNA matches it firmly. Clone size, where shown, is once, few, many, or a class for clones that have expanded.

J gene: TRBJ1-2; D gene: TRBD1; V gene: TRBV6-5; clone size: NA; CDR3 DNA: TGTGCCAGCAGCCAGGGACAGGGGACCTCCTATGGCTACACCTTC; CDR3 protein: CASSQGQGTSYGYTF
J gene: TRBJ2-7; D gene: TRBD2; V gene: TRBV20-1; clone size: few; CDR3 DNA: TGCAGTGCTAGTGGGACTAGCGGGGCCCACGAGCAGTACTTC; CDR3 protein: CSASGTSGAHEQYF
J gene: TRBJ2-7; D gene: NA; V gene: TRBV9; clone size: few; CDR3 DNA: TGTGCCAGCAGCGTTCGGGCCCTCTCCTACGAGCAGTACTTC; CDR3 protein: CASSVRALSYEQYF
J gene: TRBJ2-1; D gene: TRBD1; V gene: TRBV4-1; clone size: NA; CDR3 DNA: TGCGCCAGCAGCCAAACTTTAGACAGGGGGCATGAGCAGTTCTTC; CDR3 protein: CASSQTLDRGHEQFF
J gene: TRBJ2-1; D gene: NA; V gene: TRBV14; clone size: few; CDR3 DNA: TGTGCCAGCAGCCCATTAATCTTAACGCATGAGCAGTTCTTC; CDR3 protein: CASSPLILTHEQFF
J gene: TRBJ2-1; D gene: TRBD2; V gene: TRBV6-2/TRBV6-3; clone size: NA; CDR3 DNA: TGTGCCAGCAGTTACCTTCGACTAGCGGGAGGCTCCTACAATGAGCAGTTCTTC; CDR3 protein: CASSYLRLAGGSYNEQFF
J gene: TRBJ2-1; D gene: TRBD2; V gene: TRBV29-1; clone size: few; CDR3 DNA: TGCAGCGCTGGCGGCTCTAGCGGGCCGTACAATGAGCAGTTCTTC; CDR3 protein: CSAGGSSGPYNEQFF
J gene: TRBJ2-7; D gene: NA; V gene: TRBV25-1; clone size: few; CDR3 DNA: TGTGCCAGCAGATCCGATGAAGCCGAGCAGTACTTC; CDR3 protein: CASRSDEAEQYF
J gene: TRBJ2-1; D gene: NA; V gene: TRBV12-3/TRBV12-4; clone size: NA; CDR3 DNA: TGTGCCAGCAGTTTGGGCCCTAGCGAGCGCCCGCAGTTCTTC; CDR3 protein: CASSLGPSERPQFF
J gene: TRBJ2-7; D gene: NA; V gene: TRBV2; clone size: NA; CDR3 DNA: TGTGCCAGCAGTGAGACCCACGAGCAGTACTTC; CDR3 protein: CASSETHEQYF
J gene: TRBJ2-1; D gene: NA; V gene: TRBV21-1; clone size: NA; CDR3 DNA: TGTGCCAGCCCGGGACTAGCGGCCGCCCTAAGCTACGAGCAGTTCTTC; CDR3 protein: CASPGLAAALSYEQFF
J gene: TRBJ2-7; D gene: TRBD2; V gene: TRBV2; clone size: NA; CDR3 DNA: TGTGCCAGCAGGTCTACGGGGGGAAGGAATGAGCAGTACTTC; CDR3 protein: CASRSTGGRNEQYF
J gene: TRBJ2-1; D gene: NA; V gene: TRBV6-5; clone size: few; CDR3 DNA: TGTGCCAGCAGTTACCCCATACGGGCTAGCGCCAACTCCTACAATGAGCAGTTCTTC; CDR3 protein: CASSYPIRASANSYNEQFF
J gene: TRBJ2-5; D gene: NA; V gene: TRBV20-1; clone size: few; CDR3 DNA: TGCAGTGCTAGAGATCGGGGGTCCGAGACCCAGTACTTC; CDR3 protein: CSARDRGSETQYF
J gene: TRBJ2-6; D gene: TRBD2; V gene: TRBV20-1; clone size: NA; CDR3 DNA: TGCAGTGCCGCCGGGGGGGCCGACGTCCTGACTTTC; CDR3 protein: CSAAGGADVLTF
J gene: TRBJ2-1; D gene: NA; V gene: TRBV7-8; clone size: NA; CDR3 DNA: TGTGCCAGCAGTCCCCGTTGGGGTGGGCAGGGTAATCATGAGCAGTTCTTC; CDR3 protein: CASSPRWGGQGNHEQFF
J gene: TRBJ2-1; D gene: TRBD2; V gene: TRBV12-3/TRBV12-4; clone size: NA; CDR3 DNA: TGTGCCAGCACCATCGCTGTGGGTGGGGCGGGAGGTTACAATGAGCAGTTCTTC; CDR3 protein: CASTIAVGGAGGYNEQFF
J gene: TRBJ2-7; D gene: NA; V gene: TRBV6-6; clone size: NA; CDR3 DNA: TGTGCCAGCAGGGAGGGACCGGCTTCCTACGAGCAGTACTTC; CDR3 protein: CASREGPASYEQYF
J gene: TRBJ2-1; D gene: NA; V gene: TRBV19; clone size: NA; CDR3 DNA: TGTGCCAGTAGTGGTGGGCAGGCGTACAATGAGCAGTTCTTC; CDR3 protein: CASSGGQAYNEQFF
J gene: TRBJ2-3; D gene: NA; V gene: TRBV9; clone size: NA; CDR3 DNA: TGTGCCAGCAGCGTAACTCGACGGTCTAGCACAGATACGCAGTATTTT; CDR3 protein: CASSVTRRSSTDTQYF
J gene: TRBJ2-3; D gene: NA; V gene: TRBV5-1; clone size: NA; CDR3 DNA: TGCGCCAGCAGCTTGGATGTAGTCGGCACAGATACGCAGTATTTT; CDR3 protein: CASSLDVVGTDTQYF
J gene: TRBJ2-1; D gene: NA; V gene: TRBV5-1; clone size: few; CDR3 DNA: TGCGCCAGCAGCTGGTTAGCAGGCGAGGACGCCAATGAGCAGTTTTTC; CDR3 protein: CASSWLAGEDANEQFF
J gene: TRBJ2-3; D gene: TRBD1; V gene: TRBV5-1; clone size: NA; CDR3 DNA: TGCGCCAGCAGGAATGCCCGGGACAGGTGGTCTAGCACAGATACGCAGTATTTT; CDR3 protein: CASRNARDRWSSTDTQYF
J gene: TRBJ2-3; D gene: TRBD2; V gene: TRBV28; clone size: NA; CDR3 DNA: TGTGCCAGCAGTTTCCCCTCGGGGGGGCCCCGGGGGTCAGATACGCAGTATTTT; CDR3 protein: CASSFPSGGPRGSDTQYF
J gene: TRBJ2-7; D gene: TRBD2; V gene: TRBV10-3; clone size: NA; CDR3 DNA: TGTGCCATCAGGGAAGACGCCGGGACTACGTACTTC; CDR3 protein: CAIREDAGTTYF
J gene: TRBJ2-3; D gene: NA; V gene: TRBV6-1; clone size: few; CDR3 DNA: TGTGCCAGCAAGGGACTCAGAGGTGCGGATACGCAGTATTTT; CDR3 protein: CASKGLRGADTQYF
J gene: TRBJ1-2; D gene: TRBD1; V gene: TRBV30; clone size: NA; CDR3 DNA: TGTGCCTGGAACCGGGACAGGCCCTATGGCTACACCTTC; CDR3 protein: CAWNRDRPYGYTF
J gene: TRBJ2-4; D gene: NA; V gene: TRBV9; clone size: NA; CDR3 DNA: TGTGCCAGCAGCATTAACACGGACGGAGACATTCAGTACTTC; CDR3 protein: CASSINTDGDIQYF
J gene: TRBJ2-7; D gene: NA; V gene: TRBV7-2; clone size: NA; CDR3 DNA: TGTGCCAGCAGCTTAGGAGGGGGCAGGGGGGACTACGAGCAGTACTTC; CDR3 protein: CASSLGGGRGDYEQYF
J gene: TRBJ2-2; D gene: TRBD2; V gene: TRBV12-3/TRBV12-4; clone size: NA; CDR3 DNA: TGTGCCAGCAGTTATTTCGGGAGGCGGACCGGGGAGCTGTTTTTT; CDR3 protein: CASSYFGRRTGELFF
J gene: TRBJ1-2; D gene: NA; V gene: TRBV7-8; clone size: NA; CDR3 DNA: TGTGCCAGCAGCTTAGCGACCCAGATCTATGGCTACACCTTC; CDR3 protein: CASSLATQIYGYTF
J gene: TRBJ2-7; D gene: NA; V gene: TRBV5-1; clone size: NA; CDR3 DNA: TGCGCCAGCAGCTTCCGGGCGGGCCCGTCCTACGAGCAGTACTTC; CDR3 protein: CASSFRAGPSYEQYF
J gene: TRBJ1-1; D gene: NA; V gene: TRBV3-1; clone size: few; CDR3 DNA: TGTGCCAGCAACCCAGGGCTCAGGTTTACTGAAGCTTTCTTT; CDR3 protein: CASNPGLRFTEAFF
J gene: TRBJ2-3; D gene: TRBD2; V gene: TRBV29-1; clone size: few; CDR3 DNA: TGCGTAATTATCGGGGGGTTCACAGATACGCAGTATTTT; CDR3 protein: CVIIGGFTDTQYF
J gene: TRBJ1-2; D gene: NA; V gene: TRBV25-1; clone size: few; CDR3 DNA: TGTGCCAGCAGTGAATCAGCGAACTATGGCTACACCTTC; CDR3 protein: CASSESANYGYTF
J gene: TRBJ2-7; D gene: TRBD1; V gene: TRBV28; clone size: many; CDR3 DNA: TGTGCCAGCAACCCAAACAGGGGGCGCTTCTACGAGCAGTACTTC; CDR3 protein: CASNPNRGRFYEQYF